This entry is about one T cell receptor (beta chain). Antigen specificity is unknown. These data originate in a study of CXCR3-negative and CXCR3-positive naive CD8 T cells. Findings and caveats of the study: High diversity, comparable across both naive subsets, contrasted with much lower diversity in memory CD8+ cells. More hydrophobic TRB CDR3s occurred in CXCR3-positive than in CXCR3-negative naive cells.

Researchers prepared the TRB cDNA libraries using 5' RACE with UMI labels. Each CDR3 protein gets one entry in TCRdb, which reprocessed the 5' RACE reads and gives no DNA. This repertoire includes around 56,000 distinct CDR3 sequences. What was sequenced was naive CXCR3- CD8+ T cells from blood. The sample's subset: CD45RO-CCR7+CD27+CD95- naive CD8+ T cells lacking CXCR3 (TNR3-). This receptor was taken from a human donor in good health. Some clones in this sample may be carry-over from other donors' samples.

The CDR3 protein is CASNHRDRGLEQFF. The gene calls are TRBV12-3 or TRBV12-4 and TRBJ2-1; TCRdb's assignment of TRBD1 cannot be checked, as there is no DNA. The CDR3 runs 14 residues.